This T cell receptor (beta chain) was documented in a study of cytomegalovirus exposure and HLA in healthy donors. Findings and caveats of the study: Later analysis revealed greater clonal expansion in HLA-associated TCR beta chains than in equally common others. When analyzed later, a missense DCLRE1C variant was found to be linked to TCR beta V- and J-gene trimming.

PCR used 60 Vbeta primers and 13 Jbeta primers. This table comes from immunoSEQ multiplex PCR, and its TCRdb copy is limited to in-frame clones, with some not included. The sample contains about 90,000 clones, approximately 70% of which appear only once. The CDR3 totals 12 residues. Germline V gene data show CDR1 as MRHNA and CDR2 as SNTAGT. The V gene lost 8 bases and the J gene lost 7 bases, with 11 bases spanning the gap. As to this clone: Its antigen remains unknown.

This receptor was obtained from a man aged 30 to 45 in good health and CMV-seronegative. The chain links TRBV6-4 to TRBJ2-2; tentatively, D is TRBD1 (5 bases). Sequencing used PBMCs. The CDR3 reads CASQGVGGELFF. The CDR3 bases are TGTGCCAGCCAGGGTGTTGGCGGGGAGCTGTTTTTT.